The clone carrying this T cell receptor beta chain occurred once. This entry comes from a study of CD8 T cells in Susac syndrome. Germline CDR1 SGDLS, CDR2 YYNGEE. V was cut by 3 bases and J by 1 base, with 11 bases left in between. The CDR3 spans 14 residues. Reverse transcription of roughly 0.5 to 1 ug RNA was carried out with random hexamers. Via MiXCR, TCRdb re-called the immunoSEQ multiplex PCR reads, giving one row per CDR3 protein. The table records some 80,000 distinct CDR3 sequences, approximately 94% of them present only once. The clonotype originates from a human donor in good health. Sequencing input: CD8+ T cells from PBMCs. V usage is TRBV9 and J usage is TRBJ2-7; D possibly uses TRBD1 or TRBD2 (5 bases each). Written as DNA, the CDR3 is TGTGCCAGCAGCGCCGGGACGGAATCCTACGAGCAGTACTTC. Translation gives CASSAGTESYEQYF.